These T cell receptor beta chains were read from a single sample in a study of vaccination effects on CD4 cells after COVID-19. These receptors have no known antigen. Produced via immunoSEQ multiplex PCR; TCRdb's table is partial and in-frame only. The table lists under 40,000 clones, 70% of them singletons, with about 3.8% in the top ten. Sequences were derived from CD4+ T cells from PBMCs cultured without peptide, sampled before COVID-19 vaccination. The receptors shown here come from a human donor who received a COVID-19 vaccine. Each CDR3 is given with its conserved first and last residue. A D gene is named only where the DNA matches it firmly. Clone size, where shown, is once, few, many, or a class for clones that have expanded.

D	V	length	J	size	DNA	CDR3
TRBD1	TRBV7-8	15	TRBJ1-2	NA	TGTGCCAGCAGCCCAAGTGACAGGGGGATAGGTGGCTACACCTTC	CASSPSDRGIGGYTF
TRBD1	TRBV6-1	16	TRBJ1-2	NA	TGTGCCAGCAGTGAAATTGGACAGGGAGGTAACTATGGCTACACCTTC	CASSEIGQGGNYGYTF
NA	TRBV28	12	TRBJ1-3	NA	TGTGCCAGCCGCCTATCTGGAAACACCATATATTTT	CASRLSGNTIYF
NA	TRBV11-2	13	TRBJ1-2	few	TGTGCCAGCAGCTTAGATAGACAATATGGCTACACCTTC	CASSLDRQYGYTF
TRBD1	TRBV5-4	15	TRBJ1-4	NA	TGTGCCAGCAGTAGAAGACAGGGGGTAAATGAAAAACTGTTTTTT	CASSRRQGVNEKLFF
NA	TRBV12-3/TRBV12-4	11	TRBJ2-2	NA	TGTGCCAGCACCAACACCGGGGAGCTGTTTTTT	CASTNTGELFF
NA	TRBV2	12	TRBJ1-1	few	TGTGCCAGCAATTACGTAAACACTGAAGCTTTCTTT	CASNYVNTEAFF
TRBD1	TRBV20-1	11	TRBJ2-2	NA	TGCAGTGCGAGACAGGGACCTTTTCTGTTTTTT	CSARQGPFLFF
NA	TRBV4-1	13	TRBJ2-5	few	TGCGCCAGCAGCCCACTGGTTTCAGAGACCCAGTACTTC	CASSPLVSETQYF
NA	TRBV7-9	14	TRBJ1-6	few	TGTGCCAGCAGGACTACAGGGCTTAAGTCACCCCTCCACTTT	CASRTTGLKSPLHF
TRBD1	TRBV5-1	18	TRBJ1-4	NA	TGCGCCAGCAGCAAATCCGGGACAGGGATAATAGGGGCTGAAAAACTGTTTTTT	CASSKSGTGIIGAEKLFF
TRBD2	TRBV10-1	13	TRBJ2-1	NA	TGCGCCAGCAGCCCTAGCGGGGATAATGAGCAGTTCTTC	CASSPSGDNEQFF
NA	TRBV7-6	13	TRBJ1-1	once	TGTGCCAGCAGCTTAGGAGCGGGGAGAGAGGCTTTCTTT	CASSLGAGREAFF
TRBD1	TRBV20-1	16	TRBJ1-3	few	TGCAGTGCTAGTAACGCAGACAGGGGGCAAGGAAACACCATATATTTT	CSASNADRGQGNTIYF
TRBD2	TRBV11-3	18	TRBJ2-3	NA	TGTGCCAGCAGCCGGGGACTAGCGGGAGGTACTAGCACAGATACGCAGTATTTT	CASSRGLAGGTSTDTQYF
TRBD2	TRBV3-1/TRBV3-2	14	TRBJ2-6	NA	TGTGCCAGCGGGACTAGTCCTGGGGCCAACGTCCTGACTTTC	CASGTSPGANVLTF
TRBD1	TRBV5-1	16	TRBJ2-1	once	TGCGCCAGCAGCTGGGGGTACAGGGGCCCCTACAATGAGCAGTTCTTC	CASSWGYRGPYNEQFF
NA	TRBV3-1/TRBV3-2	16	TRBJ2-5	NA	TGTGCCAGCAGCCAACGCTCAGGGTACCTCCAAGAGACCCAGTACTTC	CASSQRSGYLQETQYF
TRBD2	TRBV7-2	13	TRBJ2-7	NA	TGTGCCAGCAGCTATACTAGCGGGAGCGAGCAGTACTTC	CASSYTSGSEQYF
NA	TRBV14	15	TRBJ1-2	NA	TGTGCCAGCAGCCAAGAAGTGGCAGGGTGGTATGGCTACACCTTC	CASSQEVAGWYGYTF
TRBD2	TRBV5-1	15	TRBJ2-1	NA	TGCGCCAGCAGCGTGACTAGCGGGGGAACCTATGAGCAGTTCTTC	CASSVTSGGTYEQFF
TRBD1	TRBV6-5	15	TRBJ2-7	once	TGTGCCAGCAGCCTTCCAGGTCAGGGGGTATACGAGCAGTACTTC	CASSLPGQGVYEQYF
NA	TRBV10-3	12	TRBJ2-7	NA	TGTGCCACCTACCATTCTGGATACGAGCAGTACTTC	CATYHSGYEQYF
TRBD1	TRBV19	14	TRBJ1-2	NA	TGTGCCAGTAGTATGGGACAGGGTGGCTATGGCTACACCTTC	CASSMGQGGYGYTF
TRBD1	TRBV2	14	TRBJ1-2	NA	TGTGCCAGCAGTGAACTACAGGGGATCGGTGGCTACACCTTC	CASSELQGIGGYTF
TRBD2	TRBV7-2	13	TRBJ2-1	NA	TGTGCCAGCAGCTCCAGACTAGCGGGGGGATCTTTCTTC	CASSSRLAGGSFF
TRBD1	TRBV10-3	13	TRBJ1-4	NA	TGTGCCACAAGGACAGGGGGTAATGAAAAACTGTTTTTT	CATRTGGNEKLFF
TRBD1	TRBV4-2	18	TRBJ2-1	NA	TGTGCCAGCAGCCAAGATTGGACCGGGACAGGGGTCTACAATGAGCAGTTCTTC	CASSQDWTGTGVYNEQFF
TRBD1	TRBV3-1/TRBV3-2	16	TRBJ1-5	NA	TGTGCCAGCAGCCCCGGACAGGGTGGTGTGAGGCAGCCCCAGCATTTT	CASSPGQGGVRQPQHF
NA	TRBV2	16	TRBJ2-2	NA	TGTGCCAGCAGTGACCGGGGGTATGGGAGCACCGGGGAGCTGTTTTTT	CASSDRGYGSTGELFF
NA	TRBV5-4	17	TRBJ2-5	NA	TGTGCCAGCAGCTTGACGGGACACGACAGGTGGGGAGAGACCCAGTACTTC	CASSLTGHDRWGETQYF
NA	TRBV7-2	13	TRBJ2-1	few	TGTGCCAGCAGCTTAACCTCTGACAATGAGCAGTTCTTC	CASSLTSDNEQFF
TRBD1	TRBV27	14	TRBJ1-4	NA	TGTGCCAGCAGGACCGGGACAGGGGTCGAAAAACTGTTTTTT	CASRTGTGVEKLFF
TRBD1	TRBV29-1	14	TRBJ2-7	NA	TGCAGCGTTGTTCCCCTGCAGGGGGCTGGGGAGCAGTACTTC	CSVVPLQGAGEQYF
NA	TRBV5-1	14	TRBJ2-5	NA	TGCGCCAGCAGCCAAGGAGGGTACCAAGAGACCCAGTACTTC	CASSQGGYQETQYF
NA	TRBV9	15	TRBJ1-4	NA	TGTGCCAGCAGCGGATTAGACAGTGATAATGAAAAACTGTTTTTT	CASSGLDSDNEKLFF
NA	TRBV11-2	13	TRBJ2-1	NA	TGTGCCAGCAGCTCTAGCTGGGCCAATGAGCAGTTCTTC	CASSSSWANEQFF
TRBD1	TRBV5-4	14	TRBJ1-1	NA	TGTGCCAGCAGCCCGAGACAGGGGAGCACTGAAGCTTTCTTT	CASSPRQGSTEAFF
NA	TRBV5-1	16	TRBJ2-3	NA	TGCGCCAGCAGCTTGGGGGCAGGGAGTACAACAGATACGCAGTATTTT	CASSLGAGSTTDTQYF
TRBD1	TRBV11-2	14	TRBJ1-1	once	TGTGCCAGCAGTCCCGGACAGGGGAACACTGAAGCTTTCTTT	CASSPGQGNTEAFF
NA	TRBV4-2	16	TRBJ2-2	few	TGTGCCAGCAGCCAAGATTATGGGGGAGCCACCGGGGAGCTGTTTTTT	CASSQDYGGATGELFF
NA	TRBV6-5	13	TRBJ1-2	NA	TGTGCCAGCAGTAACTCAGGGACTTATGGCTACACCTTC	CASSNSGTYGYTF
TRBD1	TRBV5-5	16	TRBJ1-5	NA	TGTGCCAGCAGCAGACAGGGAGATTATAGCAATCAGCCCCAGCATTTT	CASSRQGDYSNQPQHF
NA	TRBV2	12	TRBJ2-1	NA	TGTGCCAGCAGTGATGGCTTCAATGAGCAGTTCTTC	CASSDGFNEQFF
NA	TRBV7-2	13	TRBJ2-3	NA	TGTGCCAGCAGCCCGGACCCGGCAGATACGCAGTATTTT	CASSPDPADTQYF
TRBD1	TRBV5-5	15	TRBJ1-2	NA	TGTGCCAGCAGCTCCCTAGGACAGGGGCTGGATGGCTACACCTTC	CASSSLGQGLDGYTF
NA	TRBV29-1	13	TRBJ1-1	once	TGCAGCGTTTTCAGGACATCAAGCACTGAAGCTTTCTTT	CSVFRTSSTEAFF
TRBD1	TRBV4-1	15	TRBJ1-6	few	TGCGCCAGCAGCCAACCTCGGGACAGGAATTCACCCCTCCACTTT	CASSQPRDRNSPLHF
NA	TRBV4-1	15	TRBJ1-1	NA	TGCGCCAGCAGCCAAACGCCAGGGGTCGACACTGAAGCTTTCTTT	CASSQTPGVDTEAFF
NA	TRBV20-1	14	TRBJ1-2	few	TGCAGTGCTAGTTTTCAGGGTTTAGCCTATGGCTACACCTTC	CSASFQGLAYGYTF
NA	TRBV23-1	16	TRBJ2-5	once	TGCGCCAGCAGTCAGAAGGCCCGGGTCCTCCAAGAGACCCAGTACTTC	CASSQKARVLQETQYF
TRBD2	TRBV19	14	TRBJ2-1	NA	TGTGCCAGTAGGCCGGGACTAGCGGCCGATGAGCAGTTCTTC	CASRPGLAADEQFF
NA	TRBV7-6	13	TRBJ1-1	few	TGTGCCAGCAGCTTAGAGAGGAGCACTGAAGCTTTCTTT	CASSLERSTEAFF
NA	TRBV6-6	14	TRBJ1-5	few	TGTGCCAGCTCGCAGGGTTTGAGCAATCAGCCCCAGCATTTT	CASSQGLSNQPQHF
NA	TRBV18	13	TRBJ2-7	NA	TGTGCCAGCTCACCCGACTCAGACGCGTACAAGGGATTC	CASSPDSDAYKGF